The 8 T cell receptor beta chains reported below all come from one sample, sequenced in a study of cytomegalovirus exposure and HLA in healthy donors. TCRdb's copy holds only in-frame clones and misses some; the assay was immunoSEQ multiplex PCR. The sample includes approximately 270,000 clones, 70% to 90% of them seen just once. The sequenced material came from PBMCs. The receptors originated from a young woman in good health and CMV-seronegative.

This chain links TRBV2 with TRBJ2-5; D might be TRBD2 (5 bases). Per germline, CDR1 SNHLY and CDR2 FYNNEI. This CDR3 is built from 15 residues. Between the trimmed V and J ends, which lost 7 bases and 3 bases, there was a span of 18 bases. CDR3 bases: TGTGCCAGCACGGGATCCTTGGCGGTGAAAGAGACCCAGTACTTC. This gives the protein CASTGSLAVKETQYF.

The rearrangement links TRBV10-1 to TRBJ2-5; weak D call: TRBD1 (5 bases). V dropped 0 bases and J dropped 5 bases, with 13 bases sitting between them. Germline CDR1 and CDR2: WNHNN and SYGVQD (reference sequence). CDR3 size: 15 residues. The CDR3: CASSESEANRETQYF. The CDR3 coding sequence is TGCGCCAGCAGTGAGTCTGAGGCCAACAGGGAGACCCAGTACTTC.

The chain recombines TRBV9 with TRBJ2-1; D uncertain. Germline V CDR1 and CDR2: SGDLS, YYNGEE. The V gene lost 4 bases and the J gene lost 10 bases, with 12 bases spanning the gap. The CDR3 is 12 residues long. CDR3 residues: CASSFSLLEQFF. The CDR3 region has the DNA TGTGCCAGCAGCTTCTCCCTTCTAGAGCAGTTCTTC.

The CDR3 DNA is TGCGCCAGCAGCTTGTCTACAGGGCCATCGGCAGGAAACACCATATATTTT. Translation: CASSLSTGPSAGNTIYF. This chain uses TRBV5-1 with TRBJ1-3, with D possibly matching TRBD1 (6 bases). Germline loops: CDR1 SGHRS, CDR2 YFSETQ. Trimming cost V 1 base and J 4 bases, with 18 bases left between them. The CDR3 covers 17 residues.

Of note for this clone: The sample carries other DNA sequences with the same CDR3. The chain combines TRBV29-1 with TRBJ2-5, with 7 bases matching TRBD2. CDR1 and CDR2 (germline): SQVTM, ANQGSEA. The ends lost 4 bases at V and 5 bases at J; junction bases unmatched: 7. The CDR3 contains 13 residues. The CDR3 bases are TGCAGCGTTGGCCCGGGGGGAGGGGAGACCCAGTACTTC. Protein product: CSVGPGGGETQYF.

This chain connects TRBV10-2 to TRBJ1-3; 8 nucleotides match TRBD1. The CDR3 extends over 16 amino acids. V shed 2 bases, J shed 2 bases, and the junction held 5 bases outside the gene matches. Germline CDR1 WSHSY, CDR2 SAAADI. For the CDR3, the DNA is TGCGCCAGCAGTGAGACAGGGGGAGCTCCTGGAAACACCATATATTTT. Translating gives CASSETGGAPGNTIYF.

The chain combines TRBV25-1 with TRBJ1-6, with D hard to call. Germline values: CDR1 MGHDK, CDR2 SYGVNS. Deletions cut 0 bases from V and 3 bases from J, with 3 bases between. The CDR3 has 14 amino acids. DNA for the CDR3: TGTGCCAGCAGTGAATACGGCTATAATTCACCCCTCCACTTT. It is translated as CASSEYGYNSPLHF.

CDR3 amino acids: CASGTSVYEQFF. The CDR3 DNA is TGTGCCAGCGGGACTAGCGTATATGAGCAGTTCTTC. The chain is built from TRBV6-6 and TRBJ2-1; 10 bases are a match to TRBD2. V shed 8 bases, J shed 8 bases, and the junction held 3 bases outside the gene matches. This CDR3 is built from 12 residues. Germline lookup yields CDR1 MNHNY and CDR2 SVGAGI (reference sequence).